Following are 28 T cell receptor beta chains from one sample sequenced in a study of T cell responses to AZD1222 COVID-19 vaccine. TCRdb's copy holds only in-frame clones and misses some; the assay was immunoSEQ multiplex PCR. The sample yields over 130,000 clones, approximately 94% seen once. Sequences were derived from peripheral blood, sampled on day 0 of AZD1222 vaccination. Receptors were obtained from an adult in good health.

A note on this clone: The junction differs from germline at one of its ends, possibly a read error. This rearrangement joins TRBV29-1 to TRBJ2-1; D call uncertain. This CDR3 has 13 amino acids. Germline V lookup: CDR1 SQVTM, CDR2 ANQGSEA. This CDR3 reads CSFEAISYNEQFF. CDR3 bases: TGCAGCTTTGAGGCGATCTCCTACAATGAGCAGTTCTTC.

The chain couples TRBV27 to TRBJ1-2, with D possibly matching TRBD1 (5 bases). CDR1 is MNHEY, CDR2 SMNVEV, per germline (reference sequence). Trimming stripped 8 bases from V and 3 bases from J, with 13 bases between. This CDR3 comprises 13 residues. As DNA, the CDR3 is TGTGCCAGCTCAGAGGGGCCCCACTATGGCTACACCTTC. This codes for CASSEGPHYGYTF.

The V and J genes are TRBV5-6 and TRBJ2-1; D possibly corresponds to TRBD2 (6 bases). CDR1 is SGHDT, CDR2 YYEEEE, per germline. V was shortened by 4 bases and J by 6 bases, with 17 bases between the two germline ends. This CDR3 contains 15 residues. Here the CDR3 reads CASSGTPQVVNEQFF. In nucleotides, the CDR3 is TGTGCCAGCAGCGGGACTCCCCAGGTGGTCAATGAGCAGTTCTTC.

The rearrangement joins TRBV5-1 to TRBJ1-6; 8 nucleotides line up with TRBD1. The CDR3 sequence is 16 residues long. The germline V gene encodes CDR1 SGHRS and CDR2 YFSETQ. V was clipped by 5 bases and J by 1 base; unmatched bases: 5. Here the CDR3 DNA reads TGCGCCAGCAGAAAACAGGGGGTATCCTATAATTCACCCCTCCACTTT. It yields the protein CASRKQGVSYNSPLHF.

The chain is built from TRBV15 and TRBJ1-5, with D possibly TRBD1 on 5 matching bases. V gave up 5 bases and J gave up 15 bases, with 20 bases separating them. The CDR3 consists of 13 residues. The germline gives CDR1 LNHNV, CDR2 YYDKDF (reference sequence). The CDR3, as DNA: TGTGCCACCAGCGAGATACAGGACACCCCAAGGCATTTT. This codes for CATSEIQDTPRHF.

In its sample, this clone was seen once. V is TRBV2 and J is TRBJ1-1; possible D gene TRBD1, 5 bases. The CDR3 has 13 amino acids. Germline CDR1 SNHLY, CDR2 FYNNEI. Deletions cut 3 bases from V and 7 bases from J, with 12 bases between. The chain's CDR3 is CASSEGPFYEAFF. CDR3 nucleotides: TGTGCCAGCAGTGAGGGGCCATTCTATGAAGCTTTCTTT.

V is TRBV2 and J is TRBJ1-5; D remains ambiguous. The ends were cut back, 6 bases at V and 7 bases at J, with 13 bases in the middle. The CDR3 runs to 13 residues. Per germline, CDR1 SNHLY and CDR2 FYNNEI. The chain's CDR3 is CASRVEGWQPQHF. In DNA, the CDR3 is TGTGCCAGCAGGGTGGAGGGCTGGCAGCCCCAGCATTTT.

This chain joins TRBV7-2 and TRBJ1-5, with 7 nucleotides matching TRBD1. V was pared by 5 bases and J by 4 bases, with 5 bases of the junction left unmatched. This CDR3 has 14 residues. Germline values: CDR1 SGHTA, CDR2 FQGNSA. In nucleotides, the CDR3 is TGTGCCAGCAGCCCGACAGGGATTAATCAGCCCCAGCATTTT. Protein sequence: CASSPTGINQPQHF. The full variable domain, its missing parts supplied by reference TRBV7-2 and TRBJ1-5, is GAGVSQSPSNKVTEKGKDVELRCDPISGHTALYWYRQSLGQGLEFLIYFQGNSAPDKSGLPSDRFSAERTGGSVSTLTIQRTQQEDSAVYLCASSPTGINQPQHFGDGTRLSIL.

This chain links TRBV10-1 with TRBJ2-5; D unclear. This CDR3 spans 13 amino acids. Germline CDR1 WNHNN, CDR2 SYGVQD (reference sequence). V shed 7 bases and J shed 9 bases, with 18 bases lying between them. DNA for the CDR3: TGCGCCAGCACTGTTTCTACTGGCGAGGCCCAGTACTTC. This codes for CASTVSTGEAQYF.

The gene calls are TRBV7-6 and TRBJ2-1, with 8 bases aligning to TRBD2. CDR3 length: 16 residues. From germline, CDR1 is SGHVS and CDR2 FNYEAQ. Germline trimming cut 2 bases from V and 4 bases from J; bases unmatched to any gene: 7. CDR3 loop: CASSLPGTRGYNEQFF. In DNA, the CDR3 is TGTGCCAGCAGCTTACCAGGGACTAGGGGTTACAATGAGCAGTTCTTC.

Turning to this clone: This same CDR3 is encoded by further DNA sequences in the sample. This chain joins TRBV3-1 (or the pseudogene TRBV3-2) and TRBJ2-3; the D is unclear. In germline, CDR1 is LGHDT, CDR2 YNNKEL (reference sequence). The CDR3 totals 15 residues. Trimming took 0 bases from V and 2 from J, leaving 9 bases between them. The CDR3 coding sequence is TGTGCCAGCAGCCAAGACTCCTCGTACACAGATACGCAGTATTTT. It encodes CASSQDSSYTDTQYF.

The chain joins TRBV12-3 or TRBV12-4 to TRBJ2-1; D uncertain. The CDR3 length is 13 residues. With 7 bases removed from V and 8 bases from J, the gap between germline ends came to 15 bases. CDR3 sequence (DNA): TGTGCCAGCACCCCGCGTATCATGGATGAGCAGTTCTTC. Translated, it gives CASTPRIMDEQFF.

This chain links TRBV13 with TRBJ2-7; D is tentatively TRBD1 or TRBD2 (5 bases each). The ends were cut back, 0 bases at V and 3 bases at J, with 9 bases in the middle. The CDR3 extends over 14 amino acids. From germline, CDR1 is PRHDT and CDR2 FYEKMQ (reference sequence). The CDR3 region is CASSLGRGHYEQYV. The CDR3 DNA reads TGTGCCAGCAGCTTAGGCCGGGGCCACTACGAGCAGTACGTC.

The genes are TRBV19 and TRBJ2-3, with 7 bases aligning to TRBD2. With V trimmed by 7 bases and J by 2 bases, 6 bases remained unmatched. Per germline, CDR1 LNHDA and CDR2 SQIVND (reference sequence). This CDR3 region has 14 residues. The CDR3 bases are TGTGCCAGTACCCTTAGCGGGTTCACAGATACGCAGTATTTT. Its protein product is CASTLSGFTDTQYF.

The chain couples TRBV12-3 or TRBV12-4 to TRBJ1-1, with D maybe TRBD1 (6 bases). The germline V and J ends were trimmed by 6 bases and 5 bases, with 10 bases remaining between them. The CDR3 has 12 residues. This CDR3 is CASSRGFTEAFF. Here the CDR3 DNA reads TGTGCCAGCAGCAGGGGATTTACTGAAGCTTTCTTT.

The chain employs TRBV7-9 and TRBJ1-1, with 9 bases aligning to TRBD1. The CDR3 is 15 residues long. V was pared by 5 bases and J by 4 bases, with 8 bases of the junction left unmatched. Germline V lookup: CDR1 SEHNR, CDR2 FQNEAQ (reference sequence). The CDR3 bases are TGTGCCAGCAGCCCTGGGACAGGGCGAGGCACTGAAGCTTTCTTT. Its protein is CASSPGTGRGTEAFF.

The chain joins TRBV7-9 to TRBJ2-3; the D is unclear. Trimming removed 3 bases at V and 0 bases at J, with 10 bases between. This CDR3 is built from 15 residues. Looked up from germline, CDR1 is SEHNR and CDR2 is FQNEAQ (reference sequence). CDR3 sequence: CASSFSIPSTDTQYF. In nucleotides, the CDR3 is TGTGCCAGCAGCTTTTCCATACCTAGCACAGATACGCAGTATTTT.

This clone has just one count. The CDR3 spells CASSYSRQGLTEAFF. The CDR3 coding sequence is TGTGCCAGCAGTTACTCCAGACAGGGCCTGACTGAAGCTTTCTTT. The V and J genes are TRBV6-5 and TRBJ1-1; 7 nucleotides agree with TRBD1. Germline V CDR1 and CDR2: MNHEY, SVGAGI. The CDR3 spans 15 residues. The V and J ends lost 0 bases and 5 bases, in that order; junction bases with no gene match: 6.

The table lists this clone with a count of one. The gene calls are TRBV6-5 and TRBJ1-6; D is perhaps TRBD1 (6 bases). The germline V gene encodes CDR1 MNHEY and CDR2 SVGAGI. The CDR3 sequence is 15 residues long. V lost 7 bases to trimming and J lost 5 bases, with 15 bases between them. The CDR3 region has the DNA TGTGCCAGCACCCGGGGGGGCAGGAATAATTCACCCCTCCACTTT. Amino acid sequence: CASTRGGRNNSPLHF.

The chain is built from TRBV10-3 and TRBJ1-2; 7 bases line up with TRBD1. Germline CDR1 ENHRY, CDR2 SYGVKD. This CDR3 comprises 15 residues. V was clipped by 3 bases and J by 0 bases; unmatched bases: 4. CDR3 in DNA: TGTGCCATCAGTGACCCCGACAGGGCTAACTATGGCTACACCTTC. As protein: CAISDPDRANYGYTF.

The V gene is TRBV7-2, the J gene TRBJ1-5; D is uncertain. This CDR3 has 14 amino acids. V dropped 8 bases and J dropped 5 bases, with 16 bases sitting between them. The germline V gene encodes CDR1 SGHTA and CDR2 FQGNSA. CDR3 in amino acids: CASVQRAGDQPQHF. DNA of the CDR3: TGTGCCAGCGTGCAGAGGGCAGGTGATCAGCCCCAGCATTTT. Variable domain in full (rest from reference TRBV7-2 and TRBJ1-5): GAGVSQSPSNKVTEKGKDVELRCDPISGHTALYWYRQSLGQGLEFLIYFQGNSAPDKSGLPSDRFSAERTGGSVSTLTIQRTQQEDSAVYLCASVQRAGDQPQHFGDGTRLSIL.

The gene calls are TRBV5-4 and TRBJ1-2; 10 positions match TRBD1. The CDR3 has 14 residues. Per the germline V gene, CDR1 is SGHNT and CDR2 is YYREEE (reference sequence). V shed 4 bases and J 7 bases; nucleotides not matched to a gene: 7. This CDR3 is CASSPTGGAVGYTF. The CDR3 coding sequence is TGTGCCAGCAGCCCGACAGGGGGCGCGGTTGGCTACACCTTC.

This chain connects TRBV5-4 to TRBJ2-1; D not resolved. This CDR3 is 13 amino acids long. V gave up 0 bases and J gave up 5 bases, with 6 bases separating them. Germline CDR1 reads SGHNT; CDR2 reads YYREEE (reference sequence). CDR3 nucleotides: TGTGCCAGCAGCTTGGGCCCAAACAATGAGCAGTTCTTC. Amino acids: CASSLGPNNEQFF.

V is TRBV9 and J is TRBJ1-5; perhaps TRBD1 as D (6 bases). Per germline, CDR1 SGDLS and CDR2 YYNGEE. The CDR3 totals 15 residues. V was shortened by 4 bases and J by 1 base, with 12 bases between the two germline ends. The DNA of the CDR3 is TGTGCCAGCAGCCCCCGGGGGGCAAGCAATCAGCCCCAGCATTTT. Translation gives CASSPRGASNQPQHF.

The rearrangement joins TRBV28 to TRBJ1-3, with 8 bases fitting TRBD1. The CDR3 has 14 amino acids. With 7 bases clipped from V and 2 bases from J, the junction kept 4 bases outside the gene matches. The germline gives CDR1 MDHEN, CDR2 SYDVKM. The CDR3 here is CASNRQGTGNTIYF. The DNA of the CDR3 is TGTGCCAGCAACCGACAGGGGACTGGAAACACCATATATTTT.

This clone came up once. The chain uses TRBV4-3 and TRBJ2-1; tentative D call: TRBD2 (6 bases). Germline CDR1 reads LGHNA; CDR2 reads YSLEER. V lost 0 bases to trimming and J lost 3 bases, with 12 bases between them. The CDR3 is 16 residues long. The CDR3 is CASSQDSIAVYNEQFF. CDR3 nucleotide sequence: TGCGCCAGCAGCCAAGACTCTATAGCGGTCTACAATGAGCAGTTCTTC.

The chain recombines TRBV28 with TRBJ1-5, with D hard to call. Germline CDR1 is MDHEN and CDR2 is SYDVKM. This CDR3 is built from 17 residues. The V gene lost 2 bases and the J gene lost 0 bases, with 14 bases spanning the gap. The CDR3: CASSLSSPGISNQPQHF. The DNA for the CDR3 is TGTGCCAGCAGTTTAAGCTCCCCCGGGATTAGCAATCAGCCCCAGCATTTT. Combining the CDR3 with reference TRBV28 and TRBJ1-5 gives the whole variable domain DVKVTQSSRYLVKRTGEKVFLECVQDMDHENMFWYRQDPGLGLRLIYFSYDVKMKEKGDIPEGYSVSREKKERFSLILESASTNQTSMYLCASSLSSPGISNQPQHFGDGTRLSIL.

J is TRBJ1-6 and V is TRBV4-3; D may be TRBD1 (5 bases). The CDR3 sequence is 15 residues long. Trimming removed 1 base from V and 7 bases from J, with 11 bases in between. Germline CDR1 is LGHNA and CDR2 is YSLEER. The CDR3 spells CASSQGQGGNSPLHF. The CDR3 region has the DNA TGCGCCAGCAGCCAAGGCCAGGGTGGCAATTCACCCCTCCACTTT.